This TCR beta chain was sequenced for a study of cytomegalovirus exposure and HLA in healthy donors. Germline loops: CDR1 SEHNR, CDR2 FQNEAQ (reference sequence). The CDR3 contains 16 residues. Note on this clone: The antigen remains undetermined. At one end, the junction sequence differs from germline, possibly due to a read error.

Study-wide points: Accurate predictions that matched the HLA-A and HLA-B alleles of most subjects were reportedly made from TCR beta sequences.

13 Jbeta primers and 60 Vbeta primers were used for the PCR. The assay was immunoSEQ multiplex PCR, and TCRdb's table has in-frame clones only and misses some. Seen here are 150,000 to 200,000 clones, 80% to 85% observed once, and the top ten hold approximately 6.5%. Input material: PBMCs. The TCR was taken from a woman aged 50 to 60 in good health and CMV-seropositive. V gene TRBV7-9 combines with J gene TRBJ1-6; 8 nucleotides line up with TRBD1. CDR3 sequence (DNA): TGTTCCAGCAGCCCCCAGGGGGCGGGTTATAATTCACCCCTCCACTTT. It specifies CSSSPQGAGYNSPLHF. The variable domain in full, completed from reference TRBV7-9 and TRBJ1-6, reads DTGVSQNPRHKITKRGQNVTFRCDPISEHNRLYWYRQTLGQGPEFLTYFQNEAQLEKSRLLSDRFSAERPKGSFSTLEIQRTEQGDSAMYLCSSSPQGAGYNSPLHFGNGTRLTVT.